The rows below give T cell receptor beta chains drawn from one sample of a study of shared clonotypes between healthy human individuals. The repertoire was sequenced with immunoSEQ multiplex PCR; TCRdb's copy has only in-frame clones and lacks some. The sample consists of 200,000 to 250,000 clones, over 60% of them appearing once. Material: memory CD4+ T cells sorted from blood. The receptors were gathered from a man aged 25 to 40 in good health. CDR3s include the opening cysteine and the closing phenylalanine or tryptophan. The D gene is left open where the match is weak. Clone size is given for some rows only: seen once, a few or many times, or a class if the clone is expanded.

V gene	D gene	clone size	J gene	CDR3 length	CDR3 protein	CDR3 DNA
TRBV11-2	TRBD2	-	TRBJ2-7	16	CASSSIAGGPPYEQYF	TGTGCCAGCAGCTCGATAGCGGGAGGGCCTCCGTACGAGCAGTACTTC
TRBV6-1	-	-	TRBJ2-5	14	CASSGVSLIETQYF	TGTGCCAGCAGCGGAGTGAGCCTGATCGAGACCCAGTACTTC
TRBV5-1	-	-	TRBJ1-3	15	CASSFGGNSGNTIYF	TGCGCCAGCAGCTTTGGCGGCAACTCTGGAAACACCATATATTTT
TRBV4-2	TRBD1	-	TRBJ1-1	14	CASSSTTGRTEAFF	TGTGCCAGCAGCTCGACGACAGGGCGCACTGAAGCTTTCTTT
TRBV5-1	TRBD2	-	TRBJ2-1	17	CASSLGTSESSYNEQFF	TGCGCCAGCAGCTTGGGAACTAGCGAAAGCTCCTACAATGAGCAGTTCTTC
TRBV29-1	TRBD2	few	TRBJ2-1	21	CSGAGTSGSIGDYPGHNEQFF	TGCAGCGGTGCTGGGACTAGCGGGAGTATAGGGGACTACCCCGGGCACAATGAGCAGTTCTTC
TRBV29-1	TRBD2	-	TRBJ2-5	12	CSTRRGEETQYF	TGCAGCACGCGACGGGGGGAAGAGACCCAGTACTTC
TRBV10-1	TRBD2	-	TRBJ2-7	12	CASSVGGGEQYF	TGCGCCAGCAGTGTCGGCGGGGGCGAGCAGTACTTC
TRBV10-3	TRBD1	-	TRBJ2-3	16	CAISERTGGMVDTQYF	TGTGCCATCAGTGAGCGGACAGGTGGGATGGTGGACACGCAGTATTTT
TRBV10-1	-	-	TRBJ1-1	13	CASSKELGTEAFF	TGCGCCAGCAGTAAGGAGTTGGGCACTGAAGCTTTCTTT
TRBV9	-	-	TRBJ1-1	14	CASSVDPMNTEAFF	TGTGCCAGCAGCGTAGACCCCATGAACACTGAAGCTTTCTTT
TRBV19	-	few	TRBJ1-5	14	CASSRPDRNQPQHF	TGTGCCAGTAGTAGACCTGATAGAAATCAGCCCCAGCATTTT